These T cell receptor beta chains were read from a single sample in a study of OX40 agonist ivuxolimab in advanced cancers. Sequenced by immunoSEQ multiplex PCR; TCRdb stores in-frame clones only, minus some. The table lists 40,000 to 60,000 clones, over 60% of them singletons, with 7.9% in the top ten. The sample in question was CD4+ or CD8+ T cells sorted from blood, obtained in a trial of the OX40 agonist ivuxolimab. These receptors originate from an adult with an advanced solid tumor such as melanoma, head and neck, liver or kidney cancer. Both conserved end residues are part of each CDR3. The order of the fields is CDR3 protein, CDR3 DNA, V gene, clone size, D gene, J gene. A D gene is named only where the DNA matches it firmly. Expanded clones get a size class; other rows say once, few or many, or leave the size out.

CDR3 protein: CAWRDRGRGETYEQYF; CDR3 DNA: TGTGCCTGGAGGGACAGGGGGCGCGGGGAAACCTACGAGCAGTACTTC; V gene: TRBV30; clone size: -; D gene: TRBD1; J gene: TRBJ2-7
CDR3 protein: CASSSERALFAYEQYF; CDR3 DNA: TGTGCCAGCAGCTCTGAGCGGGCTCTGTTCGCCTACGAGCAGTACTTC; V gene: TRBV7-9; clone size: -; D gene: -; J gene: TRBJ2-7
CDR3 protein: CASSLILAGGAQETQYF; CDR3 DNA: TGCGCCAGCAGCTTGATCCTAGCGGGAGGGGCCCAAGAGACCCAGTACTTC; V gene: TRBV5-1; clone size: -; D gene: TRBD2; J gene: TRBJ2-5
CDR3 protein: CASSGQGIGNEQFF; CDR3 DNA: TGTGCCAGCAGTGGACAGGGGATCGGCAATGAGCAGTTCTTC; V gene: TRBV6-4; clone size: -; D gene: TRBD1; J gene: TRBJ2-1
CDR3 protein: CASTTGTADQETQYF; CDR3 DNA: TGCGCCTCCACCACCGGGACAGCAGACCAAGAGACCCAGTACTTC; V gene: TRBV10-2; clone size: -; D gene: TRBD1; J gene: TRBJ2-5
CDR3 protein: CASSLEGLAGGPGTDTQYF; CDR3 DNA: TGCGCCAGCAGCTTGGAGGGACTAGCGGGAGGGCCGGGCACAGATACGCAGTATTTT; V gene: TRBV5-1; clone size: -; D gene: TRBD2; J gene: TRBJ2-3
CDR3 protein: CAYGSIGEQFF; CDR3 DNA: TGTGCCTACGGGTCTATCGGTGAGCAGTTCTTC; V gene: TRBV30; clone size: few; D gene: -; J gene: TRBJ2-1
CDR3 protein: CASSLRQGLGGYTF; CDR3 DNA: TGTGCCAGCAGCTTACGACAGGGCCTTGGCGGCTACACCTTC; V gene: TRBV7-9; clone size: -; D gene: TRBD1; J gene: TRBJ1-2
CDR3 protein: CASSEGTGGPQHF; CDR3 DNA: TGTGCCAGTAGTGAAGGGACCGGGGGGCCCCAGCATTTT; V gene: TRBV19; clone size: -; D gene: -; J gene: TRBJ1-5
CDR3 protein: CASSPGTAQTYEQYF; CDR3 DNA: TGTGCCAGCTCACCTGGGACGGCCCAGACCTACGAGCAGTACTTC; V gene: TRBV18; clone size: -; D gene: -; J gene: TRBJ2-7
CDR3 protein: CASSQPDLWDTEAFF; CDR3 DNA: TGTGCCAGCAGCCAACCGGATTTGTGGGACACTGAAGCTTTCTTT; V gene: TRBV14; clone size: -; D gene: -; J gene: TRBJ1-1
CDR3 protein: CASSSHQGNGYEQYF; CDR3 DNA: TGTGCCAGCAGTTCGCACCAGGGGAACGGCTACGAGCAGTACTTC; V gene: TRBV6-5; clone size: -; D gene: -; J gene: TRBJ2-7
CDR3 protein: CASSLGQGGEDYTF; CDR3 DNA: TGCGCCAGCAGCTTGGGGCAGGGAGGGGAAGACTACACCTTC; V gene: TRBV5-1; clone size: few; D gene: -; J gene: TRBJ1-2
CDR3 protein: CASIGGLSNTGELFF; CDR3 DNA: TGTGCCAGCATTGGGGGATTGAGTAACACCGGGGAGCTGTTTTTT; V gene: TRBV6-1; clone size: -; D gene: -; J gene: TRBJ2-2
CDR3 protein: CASSASGGAYQPQHF; CDR3 DNA: TGTGCCAGCTCCGCTTCAGGGGGCGCGTATCAGCCCCAGCATTTT; V gene: TRBV18; clone size: -; D gene: TRBD1; J gene: TRBJ1-5
CDR3 protein: CATRGGSSYEQYF; CDR3 DNA: TGTGCCACCCGCGGGGGAAGCTCCTACGAGCAGTACTTC; V gene: TRBV18; clone size: -; D gene: TRBD2; J gene: TRBJ2-7
CDR3 protein: CASSSRQGGNTEAFF; CDR3 DNA: TGTGCCAGCAGCTCCAGACAGGGAGGGAACACTGAAGCTTTCTTT; V gene: TRBV6-1; clone size: -; D gene: TRBD1; J gene: TRBJ1-1
CDR3 protein: CATSRAGTRNEQFF; CDR3 DNA: TGTGCCACCAGCAGAGCCGGGACTCGCAATGAGCAGTTCTTC; V gene: TRBV15; clone size: -; D gene: -; J gene: TRBJ2-1
CDR3 protein: CASSSQFGSGGGTEAFF; CDR3 DNA: TGTGCCAGCAGCTCTCAGTTTGGGTCAGGGGGCGGAACTGAAGCTTTCTTT; V gene: TRBV11-3; clone size: medium-sized; D gene: TRBD1; J gene: TRBJ1-1
CDR3 protein: CASSPRQGLEAFF; CDR3 DNA: TGCGCCAGCAGCCCACGACAGGGACTTGAAGCTTTCTTT; V gene: TRBV5-1; clone size: -; D gene: TRBD1; J gene: TRBJ1-1
CDR3 protein: CAWSVWSPAETRIAGGYNEQFF; CDR3 DNA: TGTGCCTGGAGTGTATGGTCTCCAGCGGAAACCAGGATAGCGGGGGGCTACAATGAGCAGTTCTTC; V gene: TRBV30; clone size: once; D gene: TRBD2; J gene: TRBJ2-1
CDR3 protein: CASGENRGKDEQFF; CDR3 DNA: TGCGCCAGCGGCGAGAACAGGGGGAAGGATGAGCAGTTCTTC; V gene: TRBV5-1; clone size: -; D gene: TRBD1; J gene: TRBJ2-1
CDR3 protein: CASSPRQGSYEQYF; CDR3 DNA: TGTGCCAGCAGCCCACGGCAGGGATCCTACGAGCAGTACTTC; V gene: TRBV7-8; clone size: -; D gene: -; J gene: TRBJ2-7
CDR3 protein: CASSLSQGGGYTF; CDR3 DNA: TGTGCCAGCAGCTTAAGTCAGGGAGGAGGCTACACCTTC; V gene: TRBV7-8; clone size: -; D gene: -; J gene: TRBJ1-2
CDR3 protein: CASSNGGDSYEQYF; CDR3 DNA: TGTGCCAGCAGTAACGGGGGGGACTCCTACGAGCAGTACTTC; V gene: TRBV2; clone size: -; D gene: TRBD2; J gene: TRBJ2-7
CDR3 protein: CASSLNGITEAFF; CDR3 DNA: TGTGCCAGCAGCTTAAATGGCATCACTGAAGCTTTCTTT; V gene: TRBV11-2; clone size: -; D gene: -; J gene: TRBJ1-1
CDR3 protein: CATSRGDLYEQYF; CDR3 DNA: TGTGCCACCAGCAGAGGGGACCTCTACGAGCAGTACTTC; V gene: TRBV15; clone size: -; D gene: -; J gene: TRBJ2-7
CDR3 protein: CASSTGVGYNEQFF; CDR3 DNA: TGCGCCAGCTCGACGGGAGTCGGCTACAATGAGCAGTTCTTC; V gene: TRBV4-1; clone size: -; D gene: -; J gene: TRBJ2-1
CDR3 protein: CASSQAPLSTDTQYF; CDR3 DNA: TGCGCCAGCAGCCAAGCCCCTCTTAGCACAGATACGCAGTATTTT; V gene: TRBV4-3; clone size: -; D gene: -; J gene: TRBJ2-3
CDR3 protein: CANPGLAGGPSYNEQFF; CDR3 DNA: TGTGCCAACCCGGGACTAGCGGGAGGGCCGTCCTACAATGAGCAGTTCTTC; V gene: TRBV2; clone size: few; D gene: TRBD2; J gene: TRBJ2-1